Below are 3 T cell receptor beta chains sequenced from a single sample in a study of immune cell composition in non-small cell lung cancer. Clones were read by immunoSEQ multiplex PCR, and TCRdb kept only the in-frame ones, dropping some. The sample shows nearly 10,000 clones, roughly two thirds of them seen only once. The sample taken for sequencing was lung tumor tissue. The receptors were gathered from a human donor with non-small cell lung cancer.

The chain combines TRBV5-1 with TRBJ1-2, with a tentative D call TRBD1 (6 bases). The V gene's germline CDR1 is SGHRS and CDR2 YFSETQ. The CDR3 is 13 amino acids. Trimming cost V 0 bases and J 10 bases, with 13 bases left between them. For the CDR3, the DNA is TGCGCCAGCAGCTTGGCAGGGACAAAGGTCTACACCTTC. It codes for CASSLAGTKVYTF.

The chain couples TRBV2 to TRBJ2-1; TRBD2 is a possible D gene (6 bases). CDR3 length equals 14 residues. The ends were cut back, 3 bases at V and 7 bases at J, with 13 bases in the middle. CDR1 SNHLY and CDR2 FYNNEI come from the germline V gene. The CDR3, as DNA: TGTGCCAGCAGTGACTTCCGGGGGTGGAATGAGCAGTTCTTC. As protein: CASSDFRGWNEQFF. Together with reference TRBV2 and TRBJ2-1, the CDR3 gives the full variable domain: EPEVTQTPSHQVTQMGQEVILRCVPISNHLYFYWYRQILGQKVEFLVSFYNNEISEKSEIFDDQFSVERPDGSNFTLKIRSTKLEDSAMYFCASSDFRGWNEQFFGPGTRLTVL.

The chain employs TRBV6-6 and TRBJ1-2, with TRBD1 as a possible D gene (6 bases). Trimming pared 4 bases from V and 4 bases from J, leaving 13 bases between. There are 14 residues in the CDR3. Per the germline V gene, CDR1 is MNHNY and CDR2 is SVGAGI (reference sequence). This CDR3 is CASSSRDTSYGYTF. The CDR3 DNA reads TGTGCCAGCAGTTCCCGGGACACCTCCTATGGCTACACCTTC.